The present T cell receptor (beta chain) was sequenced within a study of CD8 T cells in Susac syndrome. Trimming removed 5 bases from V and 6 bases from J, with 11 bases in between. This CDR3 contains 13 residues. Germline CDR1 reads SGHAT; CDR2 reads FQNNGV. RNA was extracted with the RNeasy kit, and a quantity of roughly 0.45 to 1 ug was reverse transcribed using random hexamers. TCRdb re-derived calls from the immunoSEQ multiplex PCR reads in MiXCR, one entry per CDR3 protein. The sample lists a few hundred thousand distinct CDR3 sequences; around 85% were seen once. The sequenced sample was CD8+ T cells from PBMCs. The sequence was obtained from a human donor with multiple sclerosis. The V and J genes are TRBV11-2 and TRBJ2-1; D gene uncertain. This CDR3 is CASSRRRTNEQFF. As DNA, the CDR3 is TGTGCCAGCAGCAGACGACGGACCAATGAGCAGTTCTTC.